This is a list of T cell receptor beta chains from one sample in a study of T cell responses to AZD1222 COVID-19 vaccine. Assay: immunoSEQ multiplex PCR; the TCRdb copy retains only in-frame clones and omits some. Altogether around 70,000 clones are present, more than 70% being singletons, with the ten largest covering 4.5% to 5%. The material was peripheral blood, obtained 28 days after the second dose of the MenACWY control vaccine. All receptors derive from an adult who received the MenACWY meningococcal vaccine as a control. The CDR3 runs from the conserved cysteine through the conserved F or W.

CDR3aa,v_gene,j_gene,len
CAVALGNTIYF,TRBV10-3,TRBJ1-3,11
CASSLRVGYEQYF,TRBV11-3,TRBJ2-7,13
CASSHQGGGELFF,TRBV5-8,TRBJ2-2,13
CSVEVNLATEQFF,TRBV29-1,TRBJ2-1,13
CASSLGPDYGYTF,TRBV11-2,TRBJ1-2,13
CASSSRGGANTGELFF,TRBV18,TRBJ2-2,16
CASSLGNSNQPQHF,TRBV5-5,TRBJ1-5,14
CASTATGPLGTDTQYF,TRBV6-6,TRBJ2-3,16
CASSLYPGQGPTEAFF,TRBV9,TRBJ1-1,16
CASSWSVAGTGELFF,TRBV28,TRBJ2-2,15
CASSMLNTEAFF,TRBV27,TRBJ1-1,12
CASSFAQEKLFF,TRBV12-3/TRBV12-4,TRBJ1-4,12
CASSVGSNQPQHF,TRBV19,TRBJ1-5,13
CASSLGLAGVADTQYF,TRBV18,TRBJ2-3,16
CASSRLGTGFATEAFF,TRBV27,TRBJ1-1,16
CASTFGTGSTGELFF,TRBV11-2,TRBJ2-2,15
CASSREAVATNEKLFF,TRBV4-1,TRBJ1-4,16
CASSLEPTGAQGNTIYF,TRBV5-1,TRBJ1-3,17
CASSPGLAAYEQYF,TRBV2,TRBJ2-7,14
CASSFPDRPRVF,TRBV28,TRBJ2-7,12
CASSSRGGTEAFF,TRBV13,TRBJ1-1,13
CASSPGSYEQYF,TRBV28,TRBJ2-7,12
CASSLGTGHGYTF,TRBV12-3/TRBV12-4,TRBJ1-2,13
CASSTIAGRGSSYEQYF,TRBV7-9,TRBJ2-7,17
CASSFSTNTEAFF,TRBV5-4,TRBJ1-1,13
CASSAPSGTGTYEQYF,TRBV5-4,TRBJ2-7,16
CASSLDGMNTEAFF,TRBV7-2,TRBJ1-1,14
CASTAEGYSDTQYF,TRBV7-2,TRBJ2-3,14
CASSLGGLANYGYTF,TRBV5-6,TRBJ1-2,15
CASYRVGNTEAFF,TRBV19,TRBJ1-1,13
CASSPEAREGVDEQFF,TRBV18,TRBJ2-1,16
CASSALTGDGELFF,TRBV7-2,TRBJ2-2,14
CSASEQPGDEQFF,TRBV20-1,TRBJ2-1,13
CASSSSSYNSPLHF,TRBV6-2/TRBV6-3,TRBJ1-6,14
CASSLGASYQETQYF,TRBV5-4,TRBJ2-5,15
CATRWGLNNEQFF,TRBV15,TRBJ2-1,13
CASSQGNRYGTLHF,TRBV3-1/TRBV3-2,TRBJ1-6,14
CASSLRTNEKLFF,TRBV11-2,TRBJ1-4,13
CASSYSAGGFTDTQYF,TRBV6-5,TRBJ2-3,16
CASTILTGAGNTIYF,TRBV7-6,TRBJ1-3,15
CASSTGLPSGNTIYF,TRBV2,TRBJ1-3,15
CASSLSRSYEQYF,TRBV11-1,TRBJ2-7,13
CASSKALADIPTDTQYF,TRBV21-1,TRBJ2-3,17
CASSKEGERADTQYF,TRBV11-3,TRBJ2-3,15
CASGDTRSGNTIYF,TRBV28,TRBJ1-3,14
CASSFGQGGSQPQHF,TRBV7-2,TRBJ1-5,15
CASAAAQGYEQYF,TRBV6-5,TRBJ2-7,13
CASSQAGGGAEAFF,TRBV3-1/TRBV3-2,TRBJ1-1,14
CASSRSGRDEKLFF,TRBV2,TRBJ1-4,14
CASSESIGTGLNEQFF,TRBV10-2,TRBJ2-1,16
CASSLASKETQYF,TRBV12-3/TRBV12-4,TRBJ2-5,13
CASSFSPNEQFF,TRBV28,TRBJ2-1,12
CASSRLLVPYEQYF,TRBV6-2/TRBV6-3,TRBJ2-7,14
CASSDRGETQYF,TRBV30,TRBJ2-5,12
CASSLAGTGNTGELFF,TRBV7-2,TRBJ2-2,16